The 9 T cell receptor beta chains listed next were all sequenced from one sample in a study of blood T cell repertoires in COVID-19. The repertoire was sequenced with immunoSEQ multiplex PCR; TCRdb's copy has only in-frame clones and lacks some. The sample records 200,000 to 300,000 clones, 80% to 95% being singletons. Sequences were obtained from peripheral blood. The receptors were gathered from a man aged 25 to 40 with COVID-19, enrolled during active disease.

The chain uses TRBV27 and TRBJ2-5; tentative D call: TRBD1 (7 bases). The CDR3 extends over 15 amino acids. Germline CDR1 and CDR2: MNHEY and SMNVEV (reference sequence). V was trimmed by 5 bases and J by 6 bases, leaving 19 bases between them. The CDR3 DNA follows: TGTGCCAGCAGTCTAACAGGGGCGGGACGAAAGACCCAGTACTTC. Translation gives CASSLTGAGRKTQYF.

The chain employs TRBV11-2 and TRBJ1-1, with D perhaps TRBD1 (6 bases). In germline, CDR1 is SGHAT, CDR2 FQNNGV. The CDR3 consists of 18 residues. V lost 1 base to trimming and J lost 1 base, with 19 bases between them. The CDR3 DNA reads as TGTGCCAGCAGCTTAGGCAGGGGTGCACGTACCGCGAACACTGAAGCTTTCTTT. The encoded protein is CASSLGRGARTANTEAFF.

The chain combines TRBV6-5 with TRBJ1-1; TRBD1 agrees at 8 bases. CDR1 MNHEY and CDR2 SVGAGI come from the germline V gene. Losses at the gene ends were 0 bases for V and 2 bases for J; bases not matched to a gene: 2. The CDR3 extends over 15 amino acids. The CDR3 here is CASSYSQGANTEAFF. CDR3 DNA: TGTGCCAGCAGTTACTCGCAGGGGGCAAACACTGAAGCTTTCTTT.

The V and J genes are TRBV6-4 and TRBJ1-6, with D unresolved. Trimming stripped 0 bases from V and 9 bases from J, with 12 bases between. The CDR3 has 15 residues. The germline V gene encodes CDR1 MRHNA and CDR2 SNTAGT. The CDR3 DNA reads TGTGCCAGCAGTGACTCTTCAGGCCTCGGTTCACCCCTCCACTTT. As protein: CASSDSSGLGSPLHF.

This chain uses TRBV9 with TRBJ2-5, with TRBD2 identical over 8 bases. V gave up 3 bases and J gave up 1 base; unmatched junction bases: 2. CDR3 length: 14 amino acids. Germline V gene data show CDR1 as SGDLS and CDR2 as YYNGEE. CDR3 amino acids: CASSAGGGQETQYF. CDR3 DNA: TGTGCCAGCAGCGCCGGGGGGGGCCAAGAGACCCAGTACTTC.

V usage is TRBV4-1 and J usage is TRBJ2-3; D not certain. The ends were cut back, 1 base at V and 2 bases at J, with 7 bases in the middle. In germline, CDR1 is MGHRA, CDR2 YSYEKL. The CDR3 runs 14 residues. CDR3 sequence (DNA): TGCGCCAGCAGCCAAGTTGCGGTCACAGATACGCAGTATTTT. Protein sequence: CASSQVAVTDTQYF.

V gene TRBV7-2 combines with J gene TRBJ1-2; D perhaps matches TRBD1 (5 bases). Trimming cost V 5 bases and J 0 bases, with 19 bases left between them. Germline values: CDR1 SGHTA, CDR2 FQGNSA. This CDR3 has 17 residues. CDR3 sequence reads: CASSPGGFGGANYGYTF. The CDR3 nucleotides read TGTGCCAGCAGCCCCGGGGGTTTCGGGGGAGCTAACTATGGCTACACCTTC.

This clone has just one count. This chain joins TRBV11-2 and TRBJ2-1; 8 bases match TRBD1. The V segment lost 2 bases and the J segment 4 bases; nucleotides outside the gene matches: 4. The CDR3 is made up of 15 amino acids. Per germline, CDR1 SGHAT and CDR2 FQNNGV. The CDR3 loop reads CASSLRGTGYNEQFF. In DNA form, the CDR3 reads TGTGCCAGCAGCTTACGGGGGACAGGATACAATGAGCAGTTCTTC.

Remarks on this clone: In the same sample, other DNA sequences code for this CDR3. This sequence joins TRBV4-1 and TRBJ1-2; D unclear. This CDR3 region has 11 residues. Germline loops: CDR1 MGHRA, CDR2 YSYEKL. Trimming shortened V by 3 bases and J by 7 bases, and 6 bases separated the two germline ends. CDR3 amino acids: CASSHTFGYTF. In nucleotides, the CDR3 is TGCGCCAGCAGCCATACATTTGGCTACACCTTC.